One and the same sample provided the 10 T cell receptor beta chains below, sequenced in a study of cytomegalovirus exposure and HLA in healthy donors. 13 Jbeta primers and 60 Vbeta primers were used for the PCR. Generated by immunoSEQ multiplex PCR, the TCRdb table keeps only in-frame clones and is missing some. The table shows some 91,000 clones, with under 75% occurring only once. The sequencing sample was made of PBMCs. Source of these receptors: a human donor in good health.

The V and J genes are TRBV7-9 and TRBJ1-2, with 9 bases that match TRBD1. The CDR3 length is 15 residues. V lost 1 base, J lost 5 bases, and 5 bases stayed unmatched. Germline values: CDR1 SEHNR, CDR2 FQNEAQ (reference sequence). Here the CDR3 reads CASSLEQGAKYGYTF. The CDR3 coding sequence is TGTGCCAGCAGCTTAGAACAGGGGGCGAAGTATGGCTACACCTTC. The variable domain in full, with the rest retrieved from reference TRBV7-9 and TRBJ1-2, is DTGVSQNPRHKITKRGQNVTFRCDPISEHNRLYWYRQTLGQGPEFLTYFQNEAQLEKSRLLSDRFSAERPKGSFSTLEIQRTEQGDSAMYLCASSLEQGAKYGYTFGSGTRLTVV.

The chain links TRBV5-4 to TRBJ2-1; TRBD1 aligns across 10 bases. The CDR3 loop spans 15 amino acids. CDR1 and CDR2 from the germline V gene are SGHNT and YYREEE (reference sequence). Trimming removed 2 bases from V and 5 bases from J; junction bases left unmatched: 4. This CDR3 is CASSFGGQGDNEQFF. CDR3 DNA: TGTGCCAGCAGCTTCGGTGGACAGGGGGACAATGAGCAGTTCTTC.

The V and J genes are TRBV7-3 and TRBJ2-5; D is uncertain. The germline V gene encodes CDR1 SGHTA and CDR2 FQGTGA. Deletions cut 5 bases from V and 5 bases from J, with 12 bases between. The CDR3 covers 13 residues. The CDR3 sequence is CASSLRLRETQYF. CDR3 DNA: TGTGCCAGCAGCCTCCGGTTGCGGGAGACCCAGTACTTC.

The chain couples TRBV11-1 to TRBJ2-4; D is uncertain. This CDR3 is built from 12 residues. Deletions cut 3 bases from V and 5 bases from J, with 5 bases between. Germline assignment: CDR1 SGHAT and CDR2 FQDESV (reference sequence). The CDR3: CASSLAENIQYF. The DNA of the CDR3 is TGTGCCAGCAGCTTGGCGGAAAACATTCAGTACTTC. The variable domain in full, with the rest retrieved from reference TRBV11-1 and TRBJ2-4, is EAEVAQSPRYKITEKSQAVAFWCDPISGHATLYWYRQILGQGPELLVQFQDESVVDDSQLPKDRFSAERLKGVDSTLKIQPAELGDSAMYLCASSLAENIQYFGAGTRLSVL.

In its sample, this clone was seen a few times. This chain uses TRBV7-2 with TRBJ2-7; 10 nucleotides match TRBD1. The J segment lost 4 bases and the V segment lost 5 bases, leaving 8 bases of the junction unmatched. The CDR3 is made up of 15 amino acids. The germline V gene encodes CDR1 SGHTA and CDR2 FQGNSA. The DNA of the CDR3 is TGTGCCAGCAGCATCCGGGACAGGGGAATTTACGAGCAGTACTTC. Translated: CASSIRDRGIYEQYF.

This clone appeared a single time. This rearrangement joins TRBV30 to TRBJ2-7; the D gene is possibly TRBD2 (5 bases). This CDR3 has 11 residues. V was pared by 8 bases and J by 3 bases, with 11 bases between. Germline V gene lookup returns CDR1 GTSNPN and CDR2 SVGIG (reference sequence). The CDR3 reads CAHGNHYEQYF. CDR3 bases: TGTGCCCACGGGAATCACTACGAGCAGTACTTC.

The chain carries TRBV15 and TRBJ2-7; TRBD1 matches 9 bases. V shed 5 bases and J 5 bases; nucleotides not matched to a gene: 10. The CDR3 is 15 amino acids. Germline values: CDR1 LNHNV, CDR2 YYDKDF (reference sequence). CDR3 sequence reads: CATSEPGQGINEQYF. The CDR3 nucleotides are TGTGCCACCAGCGAGCCGGGACAGGGTATCAACGAGCAGTACTTC.

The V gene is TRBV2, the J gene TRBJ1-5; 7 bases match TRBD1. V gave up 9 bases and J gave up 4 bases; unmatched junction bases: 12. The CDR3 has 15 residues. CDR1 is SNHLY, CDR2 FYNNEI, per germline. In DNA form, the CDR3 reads TGTGCCAGAAGGTTTATCACAGGGGATAATCAGCCCCAGCATTTT. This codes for CARRFITGDNQPQHF.

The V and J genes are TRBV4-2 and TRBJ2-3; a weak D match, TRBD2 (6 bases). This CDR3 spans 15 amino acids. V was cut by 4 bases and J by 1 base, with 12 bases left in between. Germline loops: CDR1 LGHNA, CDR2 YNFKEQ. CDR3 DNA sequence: TGTGCCAGCAGCCTTGGACTATCCGGCACAGATACGCAGTATTTT. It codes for CASSLGLSGTDTQYF.

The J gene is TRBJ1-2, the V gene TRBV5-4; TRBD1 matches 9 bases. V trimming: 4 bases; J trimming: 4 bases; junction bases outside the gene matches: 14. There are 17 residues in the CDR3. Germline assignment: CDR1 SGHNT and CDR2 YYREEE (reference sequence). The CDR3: CASSLLRDRVGVYGYTF. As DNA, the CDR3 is TGTGCCAGCAGCCTACTCCGGGACAGGGTCGGGGTCTATGGCTACACCTTC.